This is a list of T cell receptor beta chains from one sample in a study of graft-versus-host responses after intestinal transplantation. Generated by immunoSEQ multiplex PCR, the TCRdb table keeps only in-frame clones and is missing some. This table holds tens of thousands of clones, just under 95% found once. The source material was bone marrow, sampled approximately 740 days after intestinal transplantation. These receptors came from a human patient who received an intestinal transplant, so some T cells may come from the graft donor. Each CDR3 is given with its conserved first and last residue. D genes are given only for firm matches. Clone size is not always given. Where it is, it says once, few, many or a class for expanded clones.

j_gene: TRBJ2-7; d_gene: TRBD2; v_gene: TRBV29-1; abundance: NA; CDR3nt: TGCAGCGTTGAAGAGCGGGAGACGACCTACGAGCAGTACTTC; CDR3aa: CSVEERETTYEQYF
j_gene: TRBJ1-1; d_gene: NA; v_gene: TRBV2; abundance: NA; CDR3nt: TGTGCCAGCCTGTGGAACAAGAACACTGAAGCTTTCTTT; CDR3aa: CASLWNKNTEAFF
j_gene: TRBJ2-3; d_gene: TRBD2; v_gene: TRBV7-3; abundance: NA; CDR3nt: TGTGCCAGCAGCTTAACGGTGGCTAGCGGGACGGATACGCAGTATTTT; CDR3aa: CASSLTVASGTDTQYF
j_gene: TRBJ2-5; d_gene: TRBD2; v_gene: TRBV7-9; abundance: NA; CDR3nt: TGTGCCAGCAGCCCGCAGCGGGGACCCCAAGAGACCCAGTACTTC; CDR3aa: CASSPQRGPQETQYF
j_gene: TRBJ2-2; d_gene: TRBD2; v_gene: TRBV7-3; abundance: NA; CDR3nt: TGTGCCAGCAGCCCGGGAGGACGGTCCAACACCGGGGAGCTGTTTTTT; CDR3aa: CASSPGGRSNTGELFF
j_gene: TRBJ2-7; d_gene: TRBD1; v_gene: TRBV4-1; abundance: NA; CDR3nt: TGCGCCAGCAGCCACTCCGGGACAGGGACCTACGAGCAGTACTTC; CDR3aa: CASSHSGTGTYEQYF
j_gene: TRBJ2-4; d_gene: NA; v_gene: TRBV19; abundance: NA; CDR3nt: TGTGCCAGTAGTATGGGGAAAAAGAACATTCAGTACTTC; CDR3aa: CASSMGKKNIQYF
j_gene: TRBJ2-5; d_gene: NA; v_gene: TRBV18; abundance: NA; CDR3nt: TGTGCCAGCTCAAAAGACCTCCAAGAGACCCAGTACTTC; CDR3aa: CASSKDLQETQYF
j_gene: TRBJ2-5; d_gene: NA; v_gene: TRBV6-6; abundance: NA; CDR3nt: TGTGCCAGCATGGGAGAGACCCAGTACTTC; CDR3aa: CASMGETQYF
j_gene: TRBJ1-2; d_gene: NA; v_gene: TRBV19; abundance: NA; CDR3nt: TGTGCCAGTAGCCCGATTATAGGGGGAGACTATGGCTACACCTTC; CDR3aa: CASSPIIGGDYGYTF
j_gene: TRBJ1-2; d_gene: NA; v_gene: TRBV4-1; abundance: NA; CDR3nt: TGCGCCAGCAGCCAAACTGGACAGTTGCGCGGCTACACCTTC; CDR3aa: CASSQTGQLRGYTF
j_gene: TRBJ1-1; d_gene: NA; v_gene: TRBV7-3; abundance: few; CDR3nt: TGTGCCAGCAGCCCCGTGGGGTTGGGGGGAGTCACTGAAGCTTTCTTT; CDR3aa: CASSPVGLGGVTEAFF
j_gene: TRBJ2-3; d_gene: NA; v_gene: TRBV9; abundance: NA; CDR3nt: TGTGCCAGCAGCCTAGGGTTTGGTGCGTCAGATACGCAGTATTTT; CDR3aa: CASSLGFGASDTQYF
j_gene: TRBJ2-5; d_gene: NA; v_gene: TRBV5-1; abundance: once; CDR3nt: TGCGCCAGCAGCTTGGACGGGGAAAACCAAGAGACCCAGTACTTC; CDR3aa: CASSLDGENQETQYF
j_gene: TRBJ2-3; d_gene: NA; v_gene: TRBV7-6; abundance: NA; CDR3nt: TGTGCCAGCAGCTTAGCGCCAGACAGCACAGATACGCAGTATTTT; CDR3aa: CASSLAPDSTDTQYF
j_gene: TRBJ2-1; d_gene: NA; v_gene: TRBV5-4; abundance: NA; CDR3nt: TGTGCCAGCAGCTGGGACCGGGGCCGCGAGAATGAGCAGTTCTTC; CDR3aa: CASSWDRGRENEQFF
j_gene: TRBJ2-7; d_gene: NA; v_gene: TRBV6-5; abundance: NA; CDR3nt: TGTGCCAGCAGTTACTCGCTGACCGGGCTAGGGTACGAGCAGTACTTC; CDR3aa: CASSYSLTGLGYEQYF
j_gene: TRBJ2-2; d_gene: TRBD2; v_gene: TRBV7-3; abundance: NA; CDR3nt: TGTGCCAGCAGCTTCTTTGCGGGAGGCGGGGTCACCGGGGAGCTGTTTTTT; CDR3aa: CASSFFAGGGVTGELFF
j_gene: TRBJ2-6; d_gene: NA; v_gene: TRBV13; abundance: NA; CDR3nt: TGTGCCAGCAGCTTGGGGGTGAGTGGGGCCAACGTCCTGACTTTC; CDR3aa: CASSLGVSGANVLTF
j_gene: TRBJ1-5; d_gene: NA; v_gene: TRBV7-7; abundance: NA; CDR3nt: TGTGCCAGCAGCCCATCATGGGGGACTGACGGCAATCAGCCCCAGCATTTT; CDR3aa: CASSPSWGTDGNQPQHF
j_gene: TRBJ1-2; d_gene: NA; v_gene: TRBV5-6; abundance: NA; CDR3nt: TGTGCCAGCAGCTTGGGAGGGTCAAGTCATGGCTACACCTTC; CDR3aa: CASSLGGSSHGYTF
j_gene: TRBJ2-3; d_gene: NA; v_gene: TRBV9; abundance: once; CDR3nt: TGTGCCAGCAGCGCTATTCCAGATACGCAGTATTTT; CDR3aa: CASSAIPDTQYF
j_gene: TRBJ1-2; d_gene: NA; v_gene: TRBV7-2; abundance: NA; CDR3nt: TGTGCCAGCAGCTCGGCAACAGGGAACTATGGCTACACCTTC; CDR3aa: CASSSATGNYGYTF